This TCR beta chain was observed in a study of T cell changes during pregnancy in multiple sclerosis. The germline V gene has CDR1 GTSNPN and CDR2 SVGIG (reference sequence). Trimming cost V 0 bases and J 0 bases, with 8 bases left between them. The CDR3 has 15 amino acids. The assay was immunoSEQ multiplex PCR, and TCRdb's table has in-frame clones only and misses some. This sample has 30,000 or so clones; nearly 90% occur once, and the top ten carry approximately 0.77%. The sequence was obtained from a female donor with multiple sclerosis, enrolled in a pregnancy study. The V call is TRBV30, the J call TRBJ1-4; no reliable D call. Sequencing used CD4+ T cells from peripheral blood mononuclear cells, obtained in the second trimester of pregnancy. CDR3 bases: TGTGCCTGGAGTGTACGGGTTGCAACTAATGAAAAACTGTTTTTT. Translating it yields CAWSVRVATNEKLFF.